This entry lists 32 T cell receptor beta chains sequenced from one sample in a study of blood T cell repertoires in COVID-19. The assay was immunoSEQ multiplex PCR, and TCRdb's table has in-frame clones only and misses some. The profile shows about 210,000 clones, 84% of them singletons. The sequencing sample was made of peripheral blood. These receptors were collected from a man in his fifties or sixties with active or convalescent COVID-19.

This chain links TRBV5-1 with TRBJ2-1, with D possibly TRBD2 on 5 matching bases. V was cut by 0 bases and J by 7 bases, with 17 bases left in between. Germline V gene sequence: CDR1 SGHRS, CDR2 YFSETQ. This CDR3 comprises 16 residues. The CDR3 DNA follows: TGCGCCAGCAGCTTGGAAGCGCTGAGCTCGGGGAATGAGCAGTTCTTC. Translating gives CASSLEALSSGNEQFF.

In DNA, the CDR3 is TGTGCCAGCAGGCCCCCTAGCGGGGGTACGCAGTATTTT. Amino acid sequence: CASRPPSGGTQYF. J is TRBJ2-3 and V is TRBV6-6; 10 bases line up with TRBD2. The CDR3 sequence is 13 residues long. The germline gives CDR1 MNHNY, CDR2 SVGAGI (reference sequence). The junction had 5 bases not matched to a gene; V was cut back by 6 bases and J by 8 bases.

The CDR3 DNA follows: TGCGCCAGCAGCTTCGGTACAGCGAACACCGGGGAGCTGTTTTTT. It specifies CASSFGTANTGELFF. This chain uses TRBV5-1 with TRBJ2-2, with D unresolved. Trimming took off 2 bases at V and 0 bases at J, with 8 bases between the two ends. The germline V gene encodes CDR1 SGHRS and CDR2 YFSETQ. The CDR3 is 15 residues long.

CDR3 in DNA: TGCGCCAGCAGCCCGGAGGGGTTCCCCCAAGAGACCCAGTACTTC. Translation: CASSPEGFPQETQYF. The chain combines TRBV5-1 with TRBJ2-5; tentatively, D is TRBD2 (6 bases). Trimming removed 4 bases from V and 1 base from J, with 14 bases in between. The CDR3 covers 15 residues. CDR1 and CDR2 from the germline V gene are SGHRS and YFSETQ.

J is TRBJ1-1 and V is TRBV18; no clear D. Trimming stripped 4 bases from V and 5 bases from J, with 11 bases between. The CDR3 contains 13 residues. Germline-derived CDR1 and CDR2 are KGHSH and LQKENI. CDR3 residues: CASSLEERTEAFF. In DNA, the CDR3 is TGTGCCAGCTCACTTGAAGAGAGGACTGAAGCTTTCTTT.

The chain links TRBV6-1 to TRBJ1-6; D unclear. Germline lookup yields CDR1 MNHNS and CDR2 SASEGT. V lost 3 bases, J lost 0 bases, and 12 bases lay in between. The CDR3 length is 17 residues. The CDR3 loop reads CASSDFDKSSYNSPLHF. The DNA for the CDR3 is TGTGCCAGCAGTGACTTCGACAAGAGCTCCTATAATTCACCCCTCCACTTT.

This rearrangement joins TRBV5-5 to TRBJ1-5; possible D gene TRBD1, 5 bases. Trimming cost V 4 bases and J 1 base, with 12 bases left between them. The germline V gene encodes CDR1 SGHKS and CDR2 YYEKEE (reference sequence). The CDR3 is 15 amino acids. The CDR3 region is CASSQGQWSNQPQHF. CDR3 bases: TGTGCCAGCAGCCAGGGCCAATGGAGCAATCAGCCCCAGCATTTT.

This chain connects TRBV11-2 to TRBJ1-4; 7 bases fit TRBD1. Per germline, CDR1 SGHAT and CDR2 FQNNGV. The CDR3 is 15 residues long. The ends lost 5 bases at V and 0 bases at J; junction bases unmatched: 3. CDR3 coding DNA: TGTGCCAGCAGCCTGACAGGGCCAACTAATGAAAAACTGTTTTTT. Translation: CASSLTGPTNEKLFF.

This clone showed up just once. The chain links TRBV9 to TRBJ2-2; TRBD2 agrees at 15 bases. Unmatched junction bases numbered 5, after V lost 3 bases and J lost 5 bases. The CDR3 is made up of 17 amino acids. The germline V gene has CDR1 SGDLS and CDR2 YYNGEE. The CDR3 DNA reads TGTGCCAGCAGCGGGGGACTAGCGGGAGGCGGGACCGGGGAGCTGTTTTTT. Protein: CASSGGLAGGGTGELFF. The full variable domain, rest sourced from reference TRBV9 and TRBJ2-2, is DSGVTQTPKHLITATGQRVTLRCSPRSGDLSVYWYQQSLDQGLQFLIQYYNGEERAKGNILERFSAQQFPDLHSELNLSSLELGDSALYFCASSGGLAGGGTGELFFGEGSRLTVL.

This sequence joins TRBV18 and TRBJ2-3; D may be TRBD1 (6 bases). Trimming took 6 bases from V and 0 from J, leaving 16 bases between them. Germline-derived CDR1 and CDR2 are KGHSH and LQKENI. The CDR3 runs to 16 residues. CDR3 sequence: CASSQLVRGSTDTQYF. Written as DNA, the CDR3 is TGTGCCAGCTCCCAGCTGGTCAGGGGAAGCACAGATACGCAGTATTTT.

The V call is TRBV18, the J call TRBJ2-7, with 8 bases identical to TRBD2. J lost 3 bases, V lost 5 bases, and 9 bases had no gene match. Germline loops: CDR1 KGHSH, CDR2 LQKENI. CDR3 length: 15 amino acids. The CDR3 DNA follows: TGTGCCAGCTCAGCCCCGGGACTAGTGGTCTACGAGCAGTACTTC. Its protein product is CASSAPGLVVYEQYF.

V and J are TRBV19 and TRBJ1-1; D gene uncertain. V lost 3 bases to trimming and J lost 6 bases, with 14 bases between them. In germline, CDR1 is LNHDA, CDR2 SQIVND (reference sequence). The CDR3 length is 14 residues. CDR3 protein: CASSIRDHIAEAFF. CDR3 DNA: TGTGCCAGTAGTATCCGGGATCATATCGCTGAAGCTTTCTTT.

The V call is TRBV11-2, the J call TRBJ2-4; 7 nucleotides match TRBD1. Germline assignment: CDR1 SGHAT and CDR2 FQNNGV. J was trimmed by 1 base and V by 5 bases; bases with no gene match: 8. The CDR3 spans 16 residues. The CDR3 loop is CASSLQGNVAKNIQYF. The CDR3 nucleotides are TGTGCCAGCAGCCTACAGGGGAATGTGGCCAAAAACATTCAGTACTTC.

This clone was found a few times. J is TRBJ1-2 and V is TRBV4-3; TRBD1 might be the D (5 bases). Trimming stripped 0 bases from V and 6 bases from J, with 8 bases between. Germline CDR1 and CDR2: LGHNA and YSLEER. This CDR3 comprises 13 residues. The CDR3 DNA follows: TGCGCCAGCAGCCAAGACAGGGTCGATGGCTACACCTTC. Residues: CASSQDRVDGYTF.

The J gene is TRBJ1-1, the V gene TRBV6-5; a possible D gene is TRBD1 (6 bases). V shed 0 bases and J shed 6 bases, with 8 bases lying between them. The CDR3 length is 13 residues. CDR1 is MNHEY and CDR2 is SVGAGI in the germline V gene. This chain's CDR3 is CASSYSGGAEAFF. CDR3 nucleotides: TGTGCCAGCAGTTACTCAGGGGGGGCTGAAGCTTTCTTT.

The chain couples TRBV4-3 to TRBJ2-7; 7 bases line up with TRBD2. The V gene's germline CDR1 is LGHNA and CDR2 YSLEER. J lost 4 bases, V lost 2 bases, and 8 bases had no gene match. The CDR3 sequence is 15 residues long. The CDR3 DNA reads TGCGCCAGCAGCCAACTTAAGGGAGGGGCTTACGAGCAGTACTTC. The encoded protein is CASSQLKGGAYEQYF.

The gene calls are TRBV10-3 and TRBJ2-3; TRBD2 matches at 8 bases. The junction had 6 bases not matched to a gene; V was cut back by 5 bases and J by 2 bases. This CDR3 region has 15 residues. Germline V CDR1 and CDR2: ENHRY, SYGVKD. The CDR3 spells CAISTGGDPTDTQYF. CDR3 nucleotide sequence: TGTGCCATCAGTACGGGGGGGGATCCCACAGATACGCAGTATTTT.

The genes are TRBV19 and TRBJ2-7, with 9 bases aligning to TRBD2. CDR3 length: 14 residues. CDR1 is LNHDA and CDR2 is SQIVND in the germline V gene (reference sequence). J lost 2 bases, V lost 6 bases, and 5 bases had no gene match. The CDR3 DNA reads as TGTGCCAGTAGCCAACCTAGCGGGGCCTACGAGCAGTACGTC. This gives the protein CASSQPSGAYEQYV.

The chain carries TRBV18 and TRBJ1-1; 9 positions match TRBD1. The V segment lost 3 bases and the J segment 2 bases; nucleotides outside the gene matches: 7. The CDR3 runs 16 residues. Germline CDR1 is KGHSH and CDR2 is LQKENI. CDR3 DNA sequence: TGTGCCAGCTCACCGCCAATGACAGGGGGTAACACTGAAGCTTTCTTT. This codes for CASSPPMTGGNTEAFF.

J is TRBJ2-7 and V is TRBV2; D gene ambiguous. There are 14 residues in the CDR3. CDR1 SNHLY and CDR2 FYNNEI come from the germline V gene. V was pared by 2 bases and J by 2 bases, with 10 bases between. The CDR3 region is CASSENTDTYEQYF. The DNA for the CDR3 is TGTGCCAGCAGTGAAAACACCGATACCTACGAGCAGTACTTC.

This clone was observed a single time. V usage is TRBV6-5 and J usage is TRBJ1-6; 9 bases fit TRBD1. Germline trimming cut 2 bases from V and 8 bases from J; bases unmatched to any gene: 4. The CDR3 extends over 15 amino acids. The V gene's germline CDR1 is MNHEY and CDR2 SVGAGI. The CDR3 DNA follows: TGTGCCAGCAGTTACACTGGGACAGGGTATTCACCCCTCCACTTT. It codes for CASSYTGTGYSPLHF.

This clone was seen a few times. The chain is built from TRBV5-5 and TRBJ2-5; TRBD2 is a possible D gene (5 bases). Per germline, CDR1 SGHKS and CDR2 YYEKEE (reference sequence). Trimming left V 2 bases short and J 1 base short, with 6 bases between. The CDR3 contains 13 residues. CDR3 sequence (DNA): TGTGCCAGCAGCTTCGGGATCCAAGAGACCCAGTACTTC. Translating gives CASSFGIQETQYF.

The chain combines TRBV27 with TRBJ2-7, with TRBD1 matching 7 bases. J was trimmed by 3 bases and V by 1 base; bases with no gene match: 3. The CDR3 is made up of 14 amino acids. Germline assignment: CDR1 MNHEY and CDR2 SMNVEV (reference sequence). The CDR3 reads CASSLYRQGYEQYF. The CDR3 coding sequence is TGTGCCAGCAGTTTATACCGACAGGGCTACGAGCAGTACTTC.

This clone was detected only once. The chain has TRBV5-1 and TRBJ1-2; 7 nucleotides align to TRBD1. The V segment lost 0 bases and the J segment 1 base; nucleotides outside the gene matches: 6. The length of the CDR3 is 16 residues. CDR1 is SGHRS and CDR2 is YFSETQ in the germline V gene. CDR3 protein: CASSLEPGGINYGYTF. In nucleotides, the CDR3 is TGCGCCAGCAGCTTGGAGCCAGGGGGGATTAACTATGGCTACACCTTC.

This chain joins TRBV9 and TRBJ1-2; 11 nucleotides line up with TRBD1. The CDR3 is made up of 14 amino acids. Trimming cost V 7 bases and J 3 bases; bases outside gene matches: 5. Germline V CDR1 and CDR2: SGDLS, YYNGEE. This chain's CDR3 is CASWGTGGHYGYTF. DNA of the CDR3: TGTGCCAGCTGGGGGACAGGGGGACACTATGGCTACACCTTC. Drawing the rest from reference TRBV9 and TRBJ1-2, the complete variable domain is DSGVTQTPKHLITATGQRVTLRCSPRSGDLSVYWYQQSLDQGLQFLIQYYNGEERAKGNILERFSAQQFPDLHSELNLSSLELGDSALYFCASWGTGGHYGYTFGSGTRLTVV.

This clone occurred a few times. V gene TRBV6-5 combines with J gene TRBJ2-1, with D maybe TRBD2 (5 bases). Between the trimmed V and J ends, which lost 6 bases and 0 bases, there was a span of 9 bases. This CDR3 spans 14 amino acids. CDR1 MNHEY and CDR2 SVGAGI come from the germline V gene. The CDR3 DNA is TGTGCCAGCAGCCCCCGGGGCTCCTACAATGAGCAGTTCTTC. It specifies CASSPRGSYNEQFF.

This clone was recorded once. Here the CDR3 reads CASSLGGPYSGNTIYF. As DNA, the CDR3 is TGTGCCAGCAGCTTGGGAGGGCCGTACTCTGGAAACACCATATATTTT. This rearrangement joins TRBV7-9 to TRBJ1-3; D is unresolved. The CDR3 sequence is 16 residues long. V was shortened by 3 bases and J by 0 bases, with 12 bases between the two germline ends. The V gene's germline CDR1 is SEHNR and CDR2 FQNEAQ (reference sequence).

V and J are TRBV5-1 and TRBJ2-1; D unresolved. The CDR3 consists of 16 residues. V lost 1 base to trimming and J lost 0 bases, with 11 bases between them. The germline gives CDR1 SGHRS, CDR2 YFSETQ. The CDR3 sequence: CASSLIPGSSYNEQFF. As DNA, the CDR3 is TGCGCCAGCAGCTTGATACCAGGCAGCTCCTACAATGAGCAGTTCTTC.

V usage is TRBV5-5 and J usage is TRBJ2-5, with D perhaps TRBD1 (5 bases). In germline, CDR1 is SGHKS, CDR2 YYEKEE (reference sequence). The CDR3 extends over 14 amino acids. V was shortened by 0 bases and J by 1 base, with 7 bases between the two germline ends. This chain's CDR3 is CASSLGGSQETQYF. The CDR3 DNA sequence: TGTGCCAGCAGCTTGGGGGGCTCCCAAGAGACCCAGTACTTC.

The rearrangement uses TRBV15 and TRBJ2-2; no clear D. Germline-derived CDR1 and CDR2 are LNHNV and YYDKDF (reference sequence). The CDR3 has 11 amino acids. V lost 9 bases, J lost 9 bases, and 11 bases lay in between. CDR3 residues: CATSVYRELFF. CDR3 bases: TGTGCCACGAGCGTGTATAGGGAGCTGTTTTTT.

The chain employs TRBV7-2 and TRBJ2-7; a possible D gene is TRBD2 (6 bases). The CDR3 length is 13 residues. From germline, CDR1 is SGHTA and CDR2 FQGNSA. Trimming removed 8 bases at V and 7 bases at J, with 18 bases between. The CDR3 loop reads CASVLLPGGEQYF. CDR3 bases: TGTGCCAGCGTACTACTCCCTGGGGGGGAGCAGTACTTC.

The chain employs TRBV28 and TRBJ2-1; 11 nucleotides match TRBD2. The CDR3 contains 14 residues. Germline V gene data show CDR1 as MDHEN and CDR2 as SYDVKM. V dropped 6 bases and J dropped 9; count of bases not matched to a gene: 7. The CDR3 sequence: CASRLAGALREQFF. DNA for the CDR3: TGTGCCAGCAGACTAGCGGGAGCTTTACGTGAGCAGTTCTTC.